This entry concerns a single TCR beta chain. The CDR3 totals 15 residues. Germline-derived CDR1 and CDR2 are SNHLY and FYNNEI. V dropped 4 bases and J dropped 6; count of bases not matched to a gene: 5. The data were obtained in a study of blood T cell repertoires in COVID-19. Overall study context: Samples taken during acute and convalescent COVID-19 were collected in the United States, Italy and Spain. Sources were T cells, B-cell-depleted T cells, or PBMCs; the material itself was cDNA or gDNA.

In the original workflow: Estimation of nucleated cell counts relied on the amplification of reference gene primers. The protocol was immunoSEQ multiplex PCR, while the TCRdb copy is restricted to in-frame clones and leaves out a portion. V and J calls and clone size are as listed in that table; D and trimming were resolved from the DNA. The profile covers 55,000 to 90,000 clones, with about 91% appearing a single time and under 15% taken by the ten largest. Source material: peripheral blood. This rearrangement joins TRBV2 to TRBJ1-5, with 11 bases identical to TRBD1. The origin of this receptor is a human donor with active COVID-19. The donor label of this sample is uncertain. The CDR3 is CASSGGQGAVQPQHF. The CDR3 nucleotides read TGTGCCAGCAGTGGTGGACAGGGGGCCGTTCAGCCCCAGCATTTT.